Listed below are T cell receptor beta chains from one sample, sequenced in a study of control samples from healthy donors and cancer patients. Libraries were prepared by immunoSEQ multiplex PCR; TCRdb keeps only in-frame clonotypes and omits some of them. Here the sample spans some 120,000 clones, about 95% being singletons. Sequencing used blood. The receptors originated from a man aged 25 to 45 in good health. Both conserved end residues are part of each CDR3. Each record gives: D gene, J gene, V gene, clone size, CDR3 protein, CDR3 DNA. The D gene is left open where the match is weak. Clone size appears in some rows only: once, few, many, or a class for an expanded clone.

>TRBD1|TRBJ2-1|TRBV7-9|NA
CASSLPSGQGRSYNEQFF
TGTGCCAGCAGCTTACCCTCCGGACAGGGGCGATCCTACAATGAGCAGTTCTTC
>NA|TRBJ1-3|TRBV7-8|NA
CASSLTDSGNTIYF
TGTGCCAGCAGCTTAACGGACTCTGGAAACACCATATATTTT
>NA|TRBJ2-1|TRBV28|NA
CASSLGGRTYNEQFF
TGTGCCAGCAGTCTTGGGGGCAGGACATACAATGAGCAGTTCTTC
>NA|TRBJ1-2|TRBV6-2/TRBV6-3|NA
CASSYLAGDYGYTF
TGTGCCAGCAGTTACTTGGCTGGGGACTATGGCTACACCTTC
>TRBD1|TRBJ1-1|TRBV9|NA
CASSTGTEWGNTEAFF
TGTGCCAGCAGCACCGGGACAGAGTGGGGGAACACTGAAGCTTTCTTT
>NA|TRBJ1-1|TRBV19|NA
CATTKTVNTEAFF
TGTGCCACCACGAAGACCGTGAACACTGAAGCTTTCTTT
>TRBD1|TRBJ2-3|TRBV5-8|NA
CASSPGTATDTQYF
TGTGCCAGCAGCCCCGGGACAGCAACAGATACGCAGTATTTT
>TRBD1|TRBJ2-7|TRBV19|once
CASSVDRLSYEQYF
TGTGCCAGTAGTGTGGACAGGCTATCCTACGAGCAGTACTTC
>TRBD1|TRBJ1-2|TRBV5-1|NA
CASTGDSTYGYTF
TGCGCCAGCACGGGGGACAGCACCTATGGCTACACCTTC
>NA|TRBJ1-1|TRBV12-3/TRBV12-4|NA
CASSFAQSGEAFF
TGTGCCAGCAGTTTCGCACAATCTGGTGAAGCTTTCTTT
>NA|TRBJ2-7|TRBV28|NA
CASSLTAVSYEQYF
TGTGCCAGCAGTTTAACGGCTGTCTCCTACGAGCAGTACTTC
>NA|TRBJ1-1|TRBV6-5|NA
CASSYGGGMNTEAFF
TGTGCCAGCAGTTACGGGGGGGGGATGAACACTGAAGCTTTCTTT
>TRBD1|TRBJ1-3|TRBV4-3|NA
CASSRGQPGNTIYF
TGCGCCAGCAGCCGGGGACAGCCTGGAAACACCATATATTTT
>NA|TRBJ1-4|TRBV28|NA
CASSLGWAGKLFF
TGTGCCAGCAGTTTGGGGTGGGCTGGAAAACTGTTTTTT
>NA|TRBJ1-1|TRBV5-1|once
CASSWTADTEAFF
TGCGCCAGCAGCTGGACAGCGGACACTGAAGCTTTCTTT
>TRBD1|TRBJ2-4|TRBV18|NA
CASSPDRVENIQYF
TGTGCCAGCTCACCGGACAGGGTGGAAAACATTCAGTACTTC
>TRBD1|TRBJ1-4|TRBV14|NA
CASSQDVGTGPEKLFF
TGTGCCAGCAGCCAAGATGTAGGGACAGGGCCGGAAAAACTGTTTTTT
>NA|TRBJ2-3|TRBV18|NA
CASSPGGGNTDTQYF
TGTGCCAGCTCACCAGGGGGCGGGAACACAGATACGCAGTATTTT
>TRBD1|TRBJ1-1|TRBV6-1|few
CASSEGTGGTEAFF
TGTGCCAGCAGTGAAGGGACAGGGGGCACTGAAGCTTTCTTT
>TRBD1|TRBJ2-1|TRBV4-3|once
CASSQQDRARNEQFF
TGCGCCAGCAGCCAACAGGACAGGGCACGAAATGAGCAGTTCTTC
>NA|TRBJ2-3|TRBV7-9|NA
CASSPRNTDTQYF
TGTGCCAGCAGCCCCCGAAACACGGATACGCAGTATTTT
>NA|TRBJ1-6|TRBV28|NA
CASKLSSGNNSPLHF
TGTGCCAGCAAATTGAGTTCAGGGAATAATTCACCCCTCCACTTT
>TRBD1|TRBJ2-1|TRBV6-1|NA
CASSEFGTGGRHEQFF
TGTGCCAGCAGTGAATTCGGGACAGGGGGCCGGCATGAGCAGTTCTTC
>NA|TRBJ1-6|TRBV27|NA
CASSRLGSRSKRGPLHF
TGTGCCAGCAGTCGCTTAGGGAGTCGGTCGAAGCGGGGACCCCTCCACTTT
>TRBD2|TRBJ2-6|TRBV5-1|NA
CASSWGGGAGANVLTF
TGCGCCAGCAGCTGGGGGGGAGGGGCTGGGGCCAACGTCCTGACTTTC
>NA|TRBJ2-1|TRBV9|NA
CASGPEGVRYNEQFF
TGTGCCAGCGGACCAGAGGGAGTTCGCTACAATGAGCAGTTCTTC
>NA|TRBJ1-5|TRBV7-9|NA
CASSRNEDGYSNQPQHF
TGTGCCAGCAGCCGCAATGAAGACGGATATAGCAATCAGCCCCAGCATTTT
>NA|TRBJ1-2|TRBV24-1|NA
CATSDGDSAANYGYTF
TGTGCCACCAGTGATGGTGACAGCGCAGCTAACTATGGCTACACCTTC
>NA|TRBJ2-1|TRBV5-1|once
CASSASVDNEQFF
TGCGCCAGCAGTGCATCGGTTGACAATGAGCAGTTCTTC
>NA|TRBJ1-5|TRBV18|NA
CASSPPIGPQHF
TGTGCCAGCTCACCGCCGATTGGGCCCCAGCATTTT
>NA|TRBJ1-2|TRBV28|NA
CASTPGSRAGNYGYTF
TGTGCCAGCACCCCAGGGTCTAGGGCTGGTAACTATGGCTACACCTTC
>TRBD1|TRBJ2-1|TRBV7-2|NA
CASSAWGQASSYNEQFF
TGTGCCAGCAGCGCATGGGGACAGGCGAGCTCCTACAATGAGCAGTTCTTC
>NA|TRBJ1-2|TRBV7-2|NA
CASSLQGRDYYGYTF
TGTGCCAGCAGCTTACAGGGACGGGACTACTATGGCTACACCTTC
>NA|TRBJ1-5|TRBV12-3/TRBV12-4|once
CASSSRINQPQHF
TGTGCCAGCAGTTCACGGATTAATCAGCCCCAGCATTTT
>NA|TRBJ2-1|TRBV20-1|NA
CSASVKRGINEQFF
TGCAGTGCTAGTGTAAAAAGAGGGATCAATGAGCAGTTCTTC
>NA|TRBJ1-3|TRBV7-6|NA
CASSLEESGNTIYF
TGTGCCAGCAGCTTAGAGGAGTCTGGAAACACCATATATTTT
>NA|TRBJ1-2|TRBV28|NA
CASIPYGYTF
TGTGCCAGCATTCCTTATGGCTACACCTTC
>TRBD1|TRBJ1-2|TRBV28|NA
CASSFRTGAGGYTF
TGTGCCAGCAGTTTCCGGACAGGGGCGGGTGGCTACACCTTC
>NA|TRBJ2-2|TRBV30|NA
CAWRGGPNTGELFF
TGTGCCTGGAGGGGGGGTCCCAACACCGGGGAGCTGTTTTTT
>NA|TRBJ1-3|TRBV11-2|NA
CASSPFSPISGNTIYF
TGTGCCAGCAGTCCCTTTAGTCCCATCTCTGGAAACACCATATATTTT
>NA|TRBJ2-7|TRBV5-6|NA
CASSFKGWGSYEQYF
TGTGCCAGCAGCTTCAAGGGATGGGGCTCCTACGAGCAGTACTTC
>TRBD1|TRBJ1-2|TRBV4-2|NA
CASSQIGQGGYGYTF
TGTGCCAGCAGCCAGATAGGACAGGGAGGCTATGGCTACACCTTC
>NA|TRBJ1-5|TRBV28|NA
CASKYTGLVRPQHF
TGTGCCAGCAAGTACACAGGGTTGGTACGGCCCCAGCATTTT
>NA|TRBJ2-5|TRBV11-2|NA
CASSSTGRDQETQYF
TGTGCCAGCAGTTCGACAGGGAGGGACCAAGAGACCCAGTACTTC
>NA|TRBJ1-6|TRBV4-2|NA
CASSRERKGGNSPLHF
TGTGCCAGCAGCCGGGAGCGTAAGGGCGGAAATTCACCCCTCCACTTT